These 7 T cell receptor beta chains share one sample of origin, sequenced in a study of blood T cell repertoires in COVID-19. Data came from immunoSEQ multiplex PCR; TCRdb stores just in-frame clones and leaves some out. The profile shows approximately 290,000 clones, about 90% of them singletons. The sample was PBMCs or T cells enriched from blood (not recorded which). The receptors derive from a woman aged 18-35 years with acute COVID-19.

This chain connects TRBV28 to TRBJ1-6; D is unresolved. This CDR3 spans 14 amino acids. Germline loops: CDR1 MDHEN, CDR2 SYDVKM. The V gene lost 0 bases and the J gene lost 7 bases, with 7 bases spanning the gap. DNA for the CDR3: TGTGCCAGCAGTTTATGGGGCAGAAATTCACCCCTCCACTTT. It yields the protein CASSLWGRNSPLHF. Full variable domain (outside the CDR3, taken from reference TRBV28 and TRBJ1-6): DVKVTQSSRYLVKRTGEKVFLECVQDMDHENMFWYRQDPGLGLRLIYFSYDVKMKEKGDIPEGYSVSREKKERFSLILESASTNQTSMYLCASSLWGRNSPLHFGNGTRLTVT.

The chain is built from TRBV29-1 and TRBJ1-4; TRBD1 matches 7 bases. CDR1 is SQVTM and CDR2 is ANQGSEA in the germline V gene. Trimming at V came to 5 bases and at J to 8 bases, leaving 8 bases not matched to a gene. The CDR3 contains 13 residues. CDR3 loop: CSVHRGQGEKLFF. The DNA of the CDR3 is TGCAGCGTTCACAGGGGCCAAGGAGAAAAACTGTTTTTT.

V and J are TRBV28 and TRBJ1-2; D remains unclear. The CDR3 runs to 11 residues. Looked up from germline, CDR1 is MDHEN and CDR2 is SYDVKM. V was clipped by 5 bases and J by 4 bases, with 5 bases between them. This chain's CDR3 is CASSQSYGYTF. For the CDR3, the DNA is TGTGCCAGCAGTCAGTCCTATGGCTACACCTTC.

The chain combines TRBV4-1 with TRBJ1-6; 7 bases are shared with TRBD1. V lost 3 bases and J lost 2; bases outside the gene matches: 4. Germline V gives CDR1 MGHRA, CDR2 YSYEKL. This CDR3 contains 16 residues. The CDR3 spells CASSHADRAYNSPLHF. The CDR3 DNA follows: TGCGCCAGCAGCCATGCTGACAGGGCCTATAATTCACCCCTCCACTTT.

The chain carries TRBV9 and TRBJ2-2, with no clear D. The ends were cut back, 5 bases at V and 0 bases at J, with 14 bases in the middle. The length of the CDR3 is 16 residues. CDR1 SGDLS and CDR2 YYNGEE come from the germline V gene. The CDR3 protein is CASSESPLANTGELFF. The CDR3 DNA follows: TGTGCCAGCAGTGAGTCCCCTCTTGCGAACACCGGGGAGCTGTTTTTT.

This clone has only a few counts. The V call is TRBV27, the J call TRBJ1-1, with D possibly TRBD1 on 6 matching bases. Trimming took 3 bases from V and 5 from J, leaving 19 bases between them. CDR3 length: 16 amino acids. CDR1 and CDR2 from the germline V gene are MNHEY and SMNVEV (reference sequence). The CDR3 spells CASSLLAERGSTEAFF. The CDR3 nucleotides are TGTGCCAGCAGTTTGTTGGCAGAGAGGGGGAGTACTGAAGCTTTCTTT.

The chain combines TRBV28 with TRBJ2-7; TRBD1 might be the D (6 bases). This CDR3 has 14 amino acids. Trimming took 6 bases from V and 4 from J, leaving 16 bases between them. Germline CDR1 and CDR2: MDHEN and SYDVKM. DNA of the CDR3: TGTGCCAGCAGCTCGGCAGGGGTAGCGTACGAGCAGTACTTC. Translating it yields CASSSAGVAYEQYF.